A single sample is the source of the 20 T cell receptor beta chains below, sequenced in a study of blood T cell repertoires in COVID-19. Profiled with immunoSEQ multiplex PCR; TCRdb holds only in-frame clones, not every one. This sample has around 240,000 clones, with 75% to 85% found just once. Material: peripheral blood. The receptor set was obtained from a woman aged 50 to 60 with acute or convalescent COVID-19.

V usage is TRBV5-1 and J usage is TRBJ2-1; D is perhaps TRBD2 (6 bases). CDR3 length: 14 residues. The ends were cut back, 1 base at V and 9 bases at J, with 14 bases in the middle. Germline assignment: CDR1 SGHRS and CDR2 YFSETQ. The CDR3 nucleotides are TGCGCCAGCAGCTTGATGGCTAGCGTTGGTGAGCAGTTCTTC. It translates to CASSLMASVGEQFF.

CDR3 amino acids: CASSSLRGFYNSPLHF. The CDR3 nucleotides are TGTGCCAGCAGCTCCCTCCGGGGGTTTTATAATTCACCCCTCCACTTT. The chain combines TRBV11-2 with TRBJ1-6; D is possibly TRBD1 (5 bases). This CDR3 region has 16 residues. Deletions cut 4 bases from V and 4 bases from J, with 14 bases between. Germline CDR1 reads SGHAT; CDR2 reads FQNNGV.

This clone was recorded a few times. The chain has TRBV19 and TRBJ1-4, with unresolved D. The V end was cut by 8 bases, the J end by 3 bases, with 16 bases between. The CDR3 runs to 15 residues. Germline V gene data show CDR1 as LNHDA and CDR2 as SQIVND (reference sequence). CDR3 amino acids: CASSRVRFANEKLFF. The CDR3 region has the DNA TGTGCCAGTTCCCGGGTCAGATTCGCTAATGAAAAACTGTTTTTT.

The chain joins TRBV30 to TRBJ1-5; possible D gene TRBD1, 6 bases. Looked up from germline, CDR1 is GTSNPN and CDR2 is SVGIG (reference sequence). The CDR3 loop spans 15 amino acids. V dropped 3 bases and J dropped 1 base, with 13 bases sitting between them. CDR3 residues: CAWRLAGASNQPQHF. CDR3 DNA: TGTGCCTGGAGGCTAGCGGGGGCGAGCAATCAGCCCCAGCATTTT.

This clone turned up a few times. The rearrangement links TRBV10-3 to TRBJ2-1, with TRBD1 matching over 7 bases. Germline V lookup: CDR1 ENHRY, CDR2 SYGVKD. Unmatched junction bases numbered 11, after V lost 10 bases and J lost 5 bases. The CDR3 length is 14 residues. The CDR3 DNA reads TGTGCCAGCCAAAGGGACGGGACAGACAATGAGCAGTTCTTC. The encoded protein is CASQRDGTDNEQFF.

This clone was seen a few times. The V call is TRBV3-1 (or the pseudogene TRBV3-2), the J call TRBJ2-1, with 7 bases lining up with TRBD2. This CDR3 has 15 residues. V dropped 6 bases and J dropped 2; count of bases not matched to a gene: 7. CDR1 LGHDT and CDR2 YNNKEL come from the germline V gene (reference sequence). DNA of the CDR3: TGTGCCAGCAGTAGCGGGCCTAACACCTACAATGAGCAGTTCTTC. Translation gives CASSSGPNTYNEQFF.

The chain uses TRBV28 and TRBJ1-2; no clear D gene. The CDR3 has 13 amino acids. Germline V gene sequence: CDR1 MDHEN, CDR2 SYDVKM. V lost 6 bases to trimming and J lost 6 bases, with 14 bases between them. CDR3 coding DNA: TGTGCCAGCAGCCCAGGCGGGATAAATGGCTACACCTTC. As protein: CASSPGGINGYTF.

This chain joins TRBV5-6 and TRBJ2-5; D uncertain. This CDR3 spans 12 amino acids. Between the trimmed V and J ends, which lost 3 bases and 7 bases, there was a span of 10 bases. Germline V CDR1 and CDR2: SGHDT, YYEEEE. CDR3 region: CASSSTLRTQYF. DNA of the CDR3: TGTGCCAGCAGCTCTACCTTGCGGACCCAGTACTTC.

The gene calls are TRBV19 and TRBJ1-5, with TRBD1 matching 9 bases. Trimming took 5 bases from V and 7 from J; bases not matched to a gene: 9. The CDR3 has 15 amino acids. Per the germline V gene, CDR1 is LNHDA and CDR2 is SQIVND (reference sequence). CDR3 DNA sequence: TGTGCCAGTAGTCCTACAGGGGGCTTCGGACAGCCCCAGCATTTT. Translation: CASSPTGGFGQPQHF. The complete variable domain, with remaining parts taken from reference TRBV19 and TRBJ1-5, reads DGGITQSPKYLFRKEGQNVTLSCEQNLNHDAMYWYRQDPGQGLRLIYYSQIVNDFQKGDIAEGYSVSREKKESFPLTVTSAQKNPTAFYLCASSPTGGFGQPQHFGDGTRLSIL.

The chain couples TRBV2 to TRBJ2-1; D remains unclear. Germline lookup yields CDR1 SNHLY and CDR2 FYNNEI. The CDR3 sequence is 13 residues long. V shed 7 bases and J shed 7 bases, with 14 bases lying between them. For the CDR3, the DNA is TGTGCCAGCAAGGCTAGATATTTTAATGAGCAGTTCTTC. Its translation is CASKARYFNEQFF.

This chain connects TRBV3-1 (or the pseudogene TRBV3-2) to TRBJ2-7; D possibly corresponds to TRBD2 (6 bases). In germline, CDR1 is LGHDT, CDR2 YNNKEL (reference sequence). The CDR3 is 19 residues long. V gave up 1 base and J gave up 4 bases, with 26 bases separating them. DNA for the CDR3: TGTGCCAGCAGCCAAGGCGAGGGAGGAGTTTGGGCGAGTGGTTACGAGCAGTACTTC. This sequence encodes CASSQGEGGVWASGYEQYF.

This chain links TRBV2 with TRBJ2-1, with 9 bases matching TRBD2. Germline V gene sequence: CDR1 SNHLY, CDR2 FYNNEI. The V and J ends lost 4 bases and 10 bases, in that order; junction bases with no gene match: 17. The CDR3 extends over 17 amino acids. The CDR3 DNA is TGTGCCAGCAGTGCGGCGGGAGGGCCAGGTATTCCTCTCGAGCAGTTCTTC. Protein: CASSAAGGPGIPLEQFF.

The chain carries TRBV7-9 and TRBJ1-4; 9 bases are a match to TRBD1. The germline gives CDR1 SEHNR, CDR2 FQNEAQ (reference sequence). CDR3 size: 15 residues. The trim removed 5 bases at V and 7 bases at J, leaving 8 bases unmatched. This CDR3 is CASSPPGTGPEKLFF. For the CDR3, the DNA is TGTGCCAGCAGCCCGCCCGGGACAGGGCCTGAAAAACTGTTTTTT.

This clone was detected only once. The chain uses TRBV6-5 and TRBJ1-4, with D unresolved. Trimming removed 8 bases at V and 6 bases at J, with 16 bases between. Germline loops: CDR1 MNHEY, CDR2 SVGAGI. This CDR3 spans 14 amino acids. CDR3 amino acids: CASEAAMGDEKLFF. CDR3 nucleotides: TGTGCCAGCGAGGCCGCTATGGGTGATGAAAAACTGTTTTTT.

This clone has only one observation. The chain employs TRBV3-1 (or the pseudogene TRBV3-2) and TRBJ2-7; 11 bases agree with TRBD2. The CDR3 runs to 16 residues. The germline V gene encodes CDR1 LGHDT and CDR2 YNNKEL (reference sequence). V trimming: 1 base; J trimming: 4 bases; junction bases outside the gene matches: 6. The CDR3 DNA follows: TGTGCCAGCAGCCAAGGGCGGACTAGCGGGTTATACGAGCAGTACTTC. Translated: CASSQGRTSGLYEQYF.

The gene calls are TRBV11-2 and TRBJ1-4, with 7 bases that match TRBD1. This CDR3 contains 16 residues. Germline values: CDR1 SGHAT, CDR2 FQNNGV. V dropped 0 bases and J dropped 5; count of bases not matched to a gene: 6. CDR3 bases: TGTGCCAGCAGCTTAGAAGGGACAGTAGAAAATGAAAAACTGTTTTTT. Protein: CASSLEGTVENEKLFF.

The chain links TRBV19 to TRBJ1-1; perhaps TRBD1 as D (6 bases). CDR1 and CDR2 (germline): LNHDA, SQIVND (reference sequence). With 6 bases removed from V and 7 bases from J, the gap between germline ends came to 12 bases. This CDR3 is 12 amino acids long. CDR3 loop: CASRSTGLEAFF. CDR3 nucleotides: TGTGCCAGTAGGAGTACAGGGCTTGAAGCTTTCTTT.

The rearrangement joins TRBV5-4 to TRBJ2-2; maybe TRBD2 (5 bases). Germline CDR1 reads SGHNT; CDR2 reads YYREEE (reference sequence). The CDR3 extends over 15 amino acids. V lost 0 bases and J lost 4, with 10 bases in between. In DNA, the CDR3 is TGTGCCAGCAGCTTGGTCGGGGTTAGCACCGGGGAGCTGTTTTTT. Translating it yields CASSLVGVSTGELFF. Based on the CDR3 plus reference TRBV5-4 and TRBJ2-2, the full variable domain is ETGVTQSPTHLIKTRGQQVTLRCSSQSGHNTVSWYQQALGQGPQFIFQYYREEENGRGNFPPRFSGLQFPNYSSELNVNALELDDSALYLCASSLVGVSTGELFFGEGSRLTVL.

V usage is TRBV19 and J usage is TRBJ1-5; D is possibly TRBD1 (5 bases). Germline assignment: CDR1 LNHDA and CDR2 SQIVND (reference sequence). Trimming pared 8 bases from V and 0 bases from J, leaving 14 bases between. This CDR3 contains 15 residues. CDR3 nucleotides: TGTGCCAGTCTTGGACGGGGGGATAGCAATCAGCCCCAGCATTTT. As protein: CASLGRGDSNQPQHF.

The V gene is TRBV6-6, the J gene TRBJ2-1; D gene unclear. CDR3 length: 11 residues. Germline assignment: CDR1 MNHNY and CDR2 SVGAGI (reference sequence). The V end lost 2 bases, the J end lost 10 bases, and 6 bases lay between the germline ends. The CDR3 spells CASSYLQEQFF. The CDR3 region has the DNA TGTGCCAGCAGTTACCTTCAGGAGCAGTTCTTC.